This T cell receptor beta chain is from a study of response to subunit inactivated influenza vaccine. This clonotype appeared a few times. Using its own MiXCR run on the RT-PCR reads, TCRdb lists one record per CDR3 protein. This table holds hundreds of thousands of distinct CDR3 sequences, roughly 9.7% found once. The V and J ends lost 0 bases and 10 bases respectively, with 10 bases between them. The CDR3 consists of 12 residues. Germline V lookup: CDR1 SQVTM, CDR2 ANQGSEA. The rearrangement links TRBV29-1 to TRBJ2-1, with D maybe TRBD1 (5 bases). The TCR was taken from a man aged 45-65 years who received an inactivated influenza vaccine. Sequenced material: PBMCs from blood, taken 40 to 50 days after vaccination. DNA of the CDR3: TGCAGCGTTGAAGATAGGGGCAGGGAGCAGTTCTTC. Translating gives CSVEDRGREQFF.